What follows are 10 T cell receptor beta chains derived from one specimen sequenced in a study of control samples from healthy donors and cancer patients. Generated by immunoSEQ multiplex PCR, the TCRdb table keeps only in-frame clones and is missing some. The sample lists tens of thousands of clones; roughly 78% were seen once. Sequencing was carried out using blood. The receptors were sampled from an older woman in good health.

This clone was seen more than once but under ten times. The chain links TRBV20-1 to TRBJ1-1; 8 nucleotides match TRBD1. Trimming took 5 bases from V and 11 from J; bases not matched to a gene: 7. This CDR3 comprises 11 residues. CDR1 DFQATT and CDR2 SNEGSKA come from the germline V gene (reference sequence). CDR3: CSAPRTGLAFF. Written as DNA, the CDR3 is TGCAGTGCTCCAAGGACAGGGCTGGCTTTCTTT.

The chain recombines TRBV24-1 with TRBJ1-6; D call uncertain. Germline CDR1 KGHDR, CDR2 SFDVKD. The CDR3 has 14 residues. V was clipped by 1 base and J by 7 bases, with 7 bases between them. CDR3 region: CATSDLGRNSPLHF. As DNA, the CDR3 is TGTGCCACCAGTGATTTAGGCAGAAATTCACCCCTCCACTTT.

The chain couples TRBV5-5 to TRBJ2-5; D possibly corresponds to TRBD1 (6 bases). V was trimmed by 2 bases and J by 1 base, leaving 9 bases between them. The CDR3 spans 14 residues. CDR1 is SGHKS and CDR2 is YYEKEE in the germline V gene (reference sequence). CDR3 DNA: TGTGCCAGCAGCTTCACAGGGACCCAAGAGACCCAGTACTTC. Protein product: CASSFTGTQETQYF.

The CDR3 nucleotides read TGTGCCAGCAGCCAAGACACCGGGGGGGCGGTAGATACGCAGTATTTT. It is translated as CASSQDTGGAVDTQYF. The V call is TRBV3-1 (or the pseudogene TRBV3-2), the J call TRBJ2-3, with TRBD2 matching 8 bases. Germline V lookup: CDR1 LGHDT, CDR2 YNNKEL (reference sequence). V lost 0 bases to trimming and J lost 5 bases; unmatched junction nucleotides: 7. The CDR3 runs to 16 residues.

V usage is TRBV19 and J usage is TRBJ1-2; tentative D call: TRBD1 (5 bases). V was shortened by 9 bases and J by 5 bases, with 19 bases between the two germline ends. This CDR3 contains 14 residues. Germline CDR1 and CDR2: LNHDA and SQIVND (reference sequence). CDR3 DNA: TGTGCCAGCCACAAGCCCGGGGGTCGGTATGGCTACACCTTC. This gives the protein CASHKPGGRYGYTF.

J is TRBJ1-2 and V is TRBV9; D perhaps matches TRBD1 (6 bases). The V gene lost 2 bases and the J gene lost 8 bases, with 16 bases spanning the gap. The germline CDR1 and CDR2 sequences are SGDLS and YYNGEE. The CDR3 covers 14 residues. CDR3 bases: TGTGCCAGCAGCGTTGGAGACAGGTCGGGGGGCTACACCTTC. This encodes CASSVGDRSGGYTF.

This chain links TRBV28 with TRBJ1-2, with 9 bases matching TRBD1. The V and J ends lost 3 bases and 10 bases, in that order; junction bases with no gene match: 3. The CDR3 spans 12 residues. Germline V gives CDR1 MDHEN, CDR2 SYDVKM. CDR3 DNA sequence: TGTGCCAGCAGTTTGAGGGACAGGGCCTACACCTTC. It encodes CASSLRDRAYTF.

Only one count was recorded for this clone. This sequence joins TRBV9 and TRBJ1-6, with no clear D. CDR1 SGDLS and CDR2 YYNGEE come from the germline V gene. CDR3 length equals 14 residues. V was shortened by 4 bases and J by 6 bases, with 11 bases between the two germline ends. CDR3 in DNA: TGTGCCAGCAGCCCCCTCAGGAGTAATTCACCCCTCCACTTT. It translates to CASSPLRSNSPLHF.

The gene calls are TRBV6-5 and TRBJ1-2, with 9 bases that match TRBD1. The CDR3 length is 14 residues. Germline V lookup: CDR1 MNHEY, CDR2 SVGAGI. Unmatched junction bases numbered 7, after V lost 6 bases and J lost 5 bases. CDR3 DNA: TGTGCCAGCAGGTCCGGGACAGGGTATTATGGCTACACCTTC. Translated: CASRSGTGYYGYTF.

This chain links TRBV18 with TRBJ1-3, with D maybe TRBD1 (5 bases). Trimming left V 4 bases short and J 1 base short, with 11 bases between. The CDR3 is made up of 15 amino acids. CDR1 and CDR2 from the germline V gene are KGHSH and LQKENI. The CDR3 region has the DNA TGTGCCAGCTCACGCGGCGGGGGATCTGGAAACACCATATATTTT. Amino acid sequence: CASSRGGGSGNTIYF.